Following are 30 T cell receptor beta chains from one sample sequenced in a study of T and B cells in COVID-19 patients. BIOMED2 TRB-A/B primer pools were used in multiplex TRB PCR. TCRdb itself ran the multiplex PCR reads through MiXCR, one entry per CDR3 protein. This table holds fewer than 3,500 distinct CDR3 sequences, roughly 23% found once. Each TRB amplification used about 250-550 ng of genomic DNA from blood. The material sequenced was blood. The receptors were gathered from a human donor with active COVID-19.

Turning to this clonotype: Sequence at one end of the junction differs from germline and may be a read error. The V gene is TRBV4-3, the J gene TRBJ1-3; the D gene is possibly TRBD1 (5 bases). The CDR3 covers 15 residues. In germline, CDR1 is LGHNA, CDR2 YSLEER. The CDR3 DNA follows: TGTGCCAGCAGCCAACCGGGACTAGCTGGAAACACCATATATTTT. As protein: CASSQPGLAGNTIYF.

The rearrangement joins TRBV7-9 to TRBJ1-1; D unclear. The germline CDR1 and CDR2 sequences are SEHNR and FQNEAQ (reference sequence). The CDR3 has 13 amino acids. The V end lost 5 bases, the J end lost 3 bases, and 10 bases lay between the germline ends. CDR3 sequence reads: CASSLTTDTEAFF. The CDR3 region has the DNA TGTGCCAGCAGCCTAACGACCGACACTGAAGCTTTCTTT.

This clonotype is medium-sized in the sample. The CDR3 DNA follows: TGTGCCAGCAGCTTAAATTCTGGGACCAAAGAGACCCAGTACTTC. Its translation is CASSLNSGTKETQYF. The rearrangement joins TRBV13 to TRBJ2-5; either TRBD1 or TRBD2 may supply D (5 bases each). Germline lookup yields CDR1 PRHDT and CDR2 FYEKMQ (reference sequence). The length of the CDR3 is 15 residues. V dropped 2 bases and J dropped 3 bases, with 13 bases sitting between them.

This sequence joins TRBV11-1 and TRBJ1-1; 11 bases match TRBD1. J was trimmed by 2 bases and V by 11 bases; bases with no gene match: 13. The CDR3 is 16 residues long. CDR1 and CDR2 from the germline V gene are SGHAT and FQDESV (reference sequence). In nucleotides, the CDR3 is TGTGCCCGCTCCCTCCCAAGGACAGGGGGCAACACTGAAGCTTTCTTT. It specifies CARSLPRTGGNTEAFF.

This clonotype is termed medium-sized (0.01 to 0.1%). J is TRBJ2-1 and V is TRBV12-3 or TRBV12-4; TRBD2 matches 7 bases. This CDR3 spans 17 amino acids. Germline trimming cut 2 bases from V and 4 bases from J; bases unmatched to any gene: 11. Here the CDR3 reads CASSLSPGLVGYNEQFF. The CDR3 bases are TGTGCCAGCAGTTTATCCCCAGGACTAGTTGGGTACAATGAGCAGTTCTTC.

V is TRBV7-2 and J is TRBJ2-7; D is unclear. Trimming took 1 base from V and 6 from J, leaving 4 bases between them. Germline CDR1 reads SGHTA; CDR2 reads FQGNSA. This CDR3 spans 11 amino acids. In nucleotides, the CDR3 is TGTGCCAGCAGCTTAGTGAGCGAGCAGTACTTC. The encoded protein is CASSLVSEQYF.

In its sample, this clonotype is medium-sized. The chain joins TRBV11-2 to TRBJ2-3; 8 nucleotides align to TRBD2. Germline V gene sequence: CDR1 SGHAT, CDR2 FQNNGV. Losses at the gene ends were 7 bases for V and 0 bases for J; bases not matched to a gene: 6. The CDR3 is 15 amino acids. The CDR3 sequence is CASNLGLGSTDTQYF. DNA of the CDR3: TGTGCCAGCAACCTGGGACTAGGAAGCACAGATACGCAGTATTTT.

The chain recombines TRBV9 with TRBJ2-5, with D perhaps assigned TRBD1 or TRBD2 (7 bases each). Germline CDR1 SGDLS, CDR2 YYNGEE. The CDR3 length is 15 residues. The V end was cut by 1 base, the J end by 3 bases, with 13 bases between. CDR3 DNA sequence: TGTGCCAGCAGCGTAAGGGGAGGGGGCAAAGAGACCCAGTACTTC. The encoded protein is CASSVRGGGKETQYF.

This clonotype has more than one count but fewer than ten. This chain joins TRBV5-6 and TRBJ1-1, with D tentatively TRBD1 (5 bases). Trimming cost V 3 bases and J 2 bases, with 14 bases left between them. Germline-derived CDR1 and CDR2 are SGHDT and YYEEEE. The CDR3 runs 15 residues. The chain's CDR3 is CASSWGTTGNTEAFF. The CDR3 nucleotides read TGTGCCAGCAGCTGGGGGACCACGGGAAACACTGAAGCTTTCTTT. Looking up the rest from reference TRBV5-6 and TRBJ1-1 gives the full variable domain: DAGVTQSPTHLIKTRGQQVTLRCSPKSGHDTVSWYQQALGQGPQFIFQYYEEEERQRGNFPDRFSGHQFPNYSSELNVNALLLGDSALYLCASSWGTTGNTEAFFGQGTRLTVV.

This clonotype has just a few counts. The chain is built from TRBV7-9 and TRBJ2-7; 8 bases are a match to TRBD1. The CDR3 contains 15 residues. Germline V gives CDR1 SEHNR, CDR2 FQNEAQ (reference sequence). V dropped 5 bases and J dropped 7; count of bases not matched to a gene: 13. CDR3 in DNA: TGTGCCAGCAGCCCAGAGGGGACAGGCCGATTTGAGCAGTACTTC. Its protein product is CASSPEGTGRFEQYF. Using reference TRBV7-9 and TRBJ2-7 for the parts outside the CDR3, the full variable domain is DTGVSQNPRHKITKRGQNVTFRCDPISEHNRLYWYRQTLGQGPEFLTYFQNEAQLEKSRLLSDRFSAERPKGSFSTLEIQRTEQGDSAMYLCASSPEGTGRFEQYFGPGTRLTVT.

This chain's CDR3 is CASSPHGGIGHNEQFF. Written as DNA, the CDR3 is TGTGCCAGCAGCCCTCACGGGGGCATAGGCCACAATGAGCAGTTCTTC. The V gene is TRBV9, the J gene TRBJ2-1, with D perhaps TRBD1 or TRBD2 (6 bases each). The CDR3 runs 16 residues. Trimming left V 4 bases short and J 5 bases short, with 19 bases between. Germline V CDR1 and CDR2: SGDLS, YYNGEE.

This clonotype was counted a few times. V is TRBV28 and J is TRBJ1-5; no reliable D call. Looked up from germline, CDR1 is MDHEN and CDR2 is SYDVKM. Trimming left V 6 bases short and J 2 bases short, with 5 bases between. The CDR3 spans 12 residues. CDR3 sequence (DNA): TGTGCCAGCAGACCGGGCAATCAGCCCCAGCATTTT. Encoded protein: CASRPGNQPQHF.

By sample fraction, this clonotype is medium-sized. This sequence joins TRBV5-1 and TRBJ2-1, with 7 positions matching TRBD1. Germline CDR1 SGHRS, CDR2 YFSETQ. The junction had 4 bases not matched to a gene; V was cut back by 4 bases and J by 6 bases. The CDR3 contains 13 residues. The CDR3 spells CASSVHRGNEQFF. The CDR3 coding sequence is TGCGCCAGCAGCGTTCACAGGGGCAATGAGCAGTTCTTC. Combining the CDR3 with reference TRBV5-1 and TRBJ2-1 gives the whole variable domain KAGVTQTPRYLIKTRGQQVTLSCSPISGHRSVSWYQQTPGQGLQFLFEYFSETQRNKGNFPGRFSGRQFSNSRSEMNVSTLELGDSALYLCASSVHRGNEQFFGPGTRLTVL.

This clonotype is labeled as large. This sequence joins TRBV5-6 and TRBJ2-7, with D perhaps TRBD1 (5 bases). Germline lookup yields CDR1 SGHDT and CDR2 YYEEEE. Deletions cut 3 bases from V and 4 bases from J, with 11 bases between. The length of the CDR3 is 13 residues. The CDR3 loop reads CASSYLTVYEQYF. The CDR3 bases are TGTGCCAGCAGCTACCTGACAGTTTACGAGCAGTACTTC.

This clonotype was counted only a few times. The V call is TRBV12-3 or TRBV12-4, the J call TRBJ2-7, with 8 bases identical to TRBD2. The junction had 6 bases not matched to a gene; V was cut back by 3 bases and J by 2 bases. The CDR3 is 15 amino acids. CDR3 sequence: CASSLVSGTTYEQYF. CDR3 bases: TGTGCCAGCAGTTTGGTTAGCGGGACTACCTACGAGCAGTACTTC.

This sequence joins TRBV10-3 and TRBJ1-1; D uncertain. The CDR3 spans 14 residues. V dropped 4 bases and J dropped 0 bases, with 9 bases sitting between them. Germline CDR1 ENHRY, CDR2 SYGVKD. The CDR3 DNA is TGTGCCATCAGTGTTGAGAGCATGAACACTGAAGCTTTCTTT. It yields the protein CAISVESMNTEAFF.

The rearrangement uses TRBV7-3 and TRBJ1-1; no clear D gene. Germline V gene lookup returns CDR1 SGHTA and CDR2 FQGTGA. The V gene lost 3 bases and the J gene lost 0 bases, with 5 bases spanning the gap. The CDR3 has 13 residues. The chain's CDR3 is CASSFQMNTEAFF. The CDR3, as DNA: TGTGCCAGCAGCTTCCAGATGAACACTGAAGCTTTCTTT.

This clonotype was counted between two and nine times. The chain employs TRBV5-4 and TRBJ1-1; TRBD1 matches at 7 bases. V dropped 4 bases and J dropped 3; count of bases not matched to a gene: 6. Germline loops: CDR1 SGHNT, CDR2 YYREEE (reference sequence). The CDR3 contains 14 residues. CDR3 region: CASSETGLDTEAFF. The CDR3 DNA reads TGTGCCAGCAGCGAGACAGGGTTGGACACTGAAGCTTTCTTT.

The sample holds a few counts of this clonotype. The chain joins TRBV10-3 to TRBJ2-2; 7 positions agree with TRBD1. This CDR3 is built from 15 residues. The V gene end was trimmed by 10 bases and the J gene end by 4 bases; junction bases not matched to a gene: 12. The germline V gene encodes CDR1 ENHRY and CDR2 SYGVKD. CDR3 nucleotide sequence: TGTGCCACCATACCGACAGGGCGGGTCACCGGGGAGCTGTTTTTT. Protein sequence: CATIPTGRVTGELFF.

The chain uses TRBV10-3 and TRBJ1-1; no reliable D call. The CDR3 spans 13 residues. V dropped 10 bases and J dropped 2 bases, with 14 bases sitting between them. Looked up from germline, CDR1 is ENHRY and CDR2 is SYGVKD. In nucleotides, the CDR3 is TGTGCCAACACCAGAGGAGTTAACACTGAAGCTTTCTTT. It translates to CANTRGVNTEAFF.

The chain combines TRBV19 with TRBJ2-1, with 13 bases aligning to TRBD2. V was clipped by 5 bases and J by 6 bases; unmatched bases: 7. CDR1 and CDR2 from the germline V gene are LNHDA and SQIVND (reference sequence). CDR3 length equals 16 residues. CDR3 region: CASSGRLAGGGNEQFF. CDR3 nucleotides: TGTGCCAGTAGTGGGCGACTAGCGGGAGGAGGCAATGAGCAGTTCTTC. Full variable domain (rest looked up from reference TRBV19 and TRBJ2-1): DGGITQSPKYLFRKEGQNVTLSCEQNLNHDAMYWYRQDPGQGLRLIYYSQIVNDFQKGDIAEGYSVSREKKESFPLTVTSAQKNPTAFYLCASSGRLAGGGNEQFFGPGTRLTVL.

This chain uses TRBV20-1 with TRBJ2-7; TRBD2 agrees at 16 bases. The CDR3 has 18 residues. With V trimmed by 6 bases and J by 6 bases, 17 bases remained unmatched. From germline, CDR1 is DFQATT and CDR2 SNEGSKA (reference sequence). CDR3 protein: CSALPPPGLAGGGLEQYF. The CDR3 DNA reads as TGCAGTGCCTTACCTCCCCCGGGACTAGCGGGGGGGGGGCTCGAGCAGTACTTC.

This clonotype was detected a few times. V is TRBV20-1 and J is TRBJ1-5, with no clear D. V dropped 2 bases and J dropped 7 bases, with 9 bases sitting between them. The germline V gene has CDR1 DFQATT and CDR2 SNEGSKA (reference sequence). CDR3 length: 12 residues. The CDR3 reads CSARRVGQPQHF. The CDR3 DNA sequence: TGCAGTGCTAGAAGGGTGGGGCAGCCCCAGCATTTT.

By sample fraction, this clonotype is medium-sized. The V call is TRBV5-5, the J call TRBJ2-5, with 8 positions matching TRBD2. CDR3 length: 15 residues. CDR1 SGHKS and CDR2 YYEKEE come from the germline V gene (reference sequence). V lost 0 bases, J lost 1 base, and 2 bases stayed unmatched. The CDR3 reads CASSLVTSGQETQYF. In DNA form, the CDR3 reads TGTGCCAGCAGCTTGGTAACTAGCGGCCAAGAGACCCAGTACTTC.

The chain links TRBV19 to TRBJ2-1, with D possibly being TRBD2 (5 bases). V was clipped by 3 bases and J by 5 bases, with 14 bases between them. The CDR3 is 15 amino acids. CDR1 and CDR2 (germline): LNHDA, SQIVND (reference sequence). As DNA, the CDR3 is TGTGCCAGTAGTATTTGGGCTAGCAGAAACAATGAGCAGTTCTTC. This encodes CASSIWASRNNEQFF.

The chain uses TRBV20-1 and TRBJ2-3; TRBD2 matches 12 bases. V lost 1 base to trimming and J lost 4 bases; unmatched junction nucleotides: 6. The CDR3 consists of 16 residues. CDR1 DFQATT and CDR2 SNEGSKA come from the germline V gene (reference sequence). CDR3 region: CSARGGLAGPADTQYF. The DNA of the CDR3 is TGCAGTGCTAGAGGCGGACTAGCGGGACCCGCAGATACGCAGTATTTT.

As regards this clonotype: This could be a read error, since a much larger clone is one nucleotide away. The chain couples TRBV30 to TRBJ1-1; D remains ambiguous. Germline assignment: CDR1 GTSNPN and CDR2 SVGIG (reference sequence). The CDR3 has 16 residues. The V end lost 4 bases, the J end lost 10 bases, and 28 bases lay between the germline ends. The DNA for the CDR3 is TGTGCCTGGAAAGAAAGGTTGGGCCGACCTCAGTTCGGAGCTTTCTTT. Residues: CAWKERLGRPQFGAFF.

By sample fraction, this clonotype is medium-sized. The chain employs TRBV18 and TRBJ2-7; no definite D call. This CDR3 region has 14 residues. Trimming removed 0 bases at V and 7 bases at J, with 13 bases between. From germline, CDR1 is KGHSH and CDR2 LQKENI. CDR3 loop: CASSPPGGLGEQYF. The CDR3 DNA follows: TGTGCCAGCTCACCACCGGGCGGTCTTGGGGAGCAGTACTTC. The variable domain in full, with the rest retrieved from reference TRBV18 and TRBJ2-7, is NAGVMQNPRHLVRRRGQEARLRCSPMKGHSHVYWYRQLPEEGLKFMVYLQKENIIDESGMPKERFSAEFPKEGPSILRIQQVVRGDSAAYFCASSPPGGLGEQYFGPGTRLTVT.

This clonotype was detected a few times. This chain joins TRBV6-2 or TRBV6-3 and TRBJ1-1; D unclear. Trimming pared 10 bases from V and 7 bases from J, leaving 16 bases between. This CDR3 contains 12 residues. Germline V gene lookup returns CDR1 MNHEY and CDR2 SVGEGT. The CDR3 region is CATTPGGLEAFF. The CDR3 coding sequence is TGTGCCACCACTCCGGGAGGACTTGAAGCTTTCTTT.

Comments on this clonotype: A read error may be the cause here, since a much bigger clone is one base away. This chain joins TRBV6-1 and TRBJ2-3, with 8 bases aligning to TRBD2. CDR1 and CDR2 from the germline V gene are MNHNS and SASEGT. The CDR3 consists of 13 residues. CDR3 sequence: CASRGTSRGTRYF. In nucleotides, the CDR3 is TGTGCCAGCAGAGGGACTAGTCGGGGTACGCGGTATTTT.